The 11 T cell receptor beta chains in this list originate from one sample, sequenced in a study of cytomegalovirus exposure and HLA in healthy donors. Sequencing was performed with immunoSEQ multiplex PCR; in TCRdb, only in-frame clones are kept and a portion is missing. In the table there are about 56,000 clones, 85% to 95% of which are singletons. Specimen: PBMCs. These receptors were obtained from a man younger than 30 in good health and CMV-seronegative.

CDR3 protein: CASSQGQGGSGANVLTF. In DNA form, the CDR3 reads TGTGCCAGCAGCCAGGGACAGGGGGGCTCTGGGGCCAACGTCCTGACTTTC. The chain is built from TRBV2 and TRBJ2-6; 11 bases agree with TRBD1. Germline CDR1 reads SNHLY; CDR2 reads FYNNEI. Trimming removed 6 bases from V and 0 bases from J; junction bases left unmatched: 4. This CDR3 has 17 amino acids. Full variable domain (rest looked up from reference TRBV2 and TRBJ2-6): EPEVTQTPSHQVTQMGQEVILRCVPISNHLYFYWYRQILGQKVEFLVSFYNNEISEKSEIFDDQFSVERPDGSNFTLKIRSTKLEDSAMYFCASSQGQGGSGANVLTFGAGSRLTVL.

This chain joins TRBV7-2 and TRBJ2-3; 8 nucleotides agree with TRBD2. The V segment lost 3 bases and the J segment 2 bases; nucleotides outside the gene matches: 4. Germline CDR1 and CDR2: SGHTA and FQGNSA. This CDR3 spans 15 amino acids. The CDR3 protein is CASSFSGGNTDTQYF. The DNA for the CDR3 is TGTGCCAGCAGCTTCTCGGGAGGGAACACAGATACGCAGTATTTT.

The chain's CDR3 is CASSPRSQETQYF. The CDR3, as DNA: TGTGCCAGCAGCCCGAGGAGTCAAGAGACCCAGTACTTC. The genes are TRBV27 and TRBJ2-5; no firm D call. The ends were cut back, 6 bases at V and 2 bases at J, with 10 bases in the middle. This CDR3 comprises 13 residues. The germline V gene encodes CDR1 MNHEY and CDR2 SMNVEV (reference sequence).

The chain employs TRBV28 and TRBJ1-2; TRBD1 agrees at 7 bases. Per the germline V gene, CDR1 is MDHEN and CDR2 is SYDVKM. This CDR3 has 17 residues. J was trimmed by 9 bases and V by 6 bases; bases with no gene match: 22. The CDR3 bases are TGTGCCAGCAGACTCATGATTGGGACAGAATCGCTCGGGAGCTACACCTTC. It encodes CASRLMIGTESLGSYTF.

The chain uses TRBV4-1 and TRBJ2-5; 8 bases map to TRBD1. CDR3 size: 16 residues. Unmatched junction bases numbered 9, after V lost 1 base and J lost 5 bases. Germline CDR1 MGHRA, CDR2 YSYEKL. CDR3 region: CASSQGDRGLVETQYF. In nucleotides, the CDR3 is TGCGCCAGCAGCCAAGGAGACAGGGGTCTGGTGGAGACCCAGTACTTC.

Regarding this clone: Other nucleotide sequences in the sample specify the same CDR3. This chain links TRBV7-2 with TRBJ2-7; D gene uncertain. Germline-derived CDR1 and CDR2 are SGHTA and FQGNSA. This CDR3 has 14 residues. The germline V and J ends were trimmed by 4 bases and 0 bases, with 10 bases remaining between them. CDR3 nucleotides: TGTGCCAGCAGCTCAACCAGAAGCTCCTACGAGCAGTACTTC. Translation gives CASSSTRSSYEQYF.

The J gene is TRBJ2-3, the V gene TRBV7-2; TRBD2 might be the D (6 bases). This CDR3 contains 14 residues. The V and J ends lost 4 bases and 2 bases respectively, with 10 bases between them. CDR1 is SGHTA and CDR2 is FQGNSA in the germline V gene. The CDR3 sequence is CASSYGSYTDTQYF. The CDR3 DNA sequence: TGTGCCAGCAGCTACGGGAGCTACACAGATACGCAGTATTTT.

The J gene is TRBJ2-3, the V gene TRBV28; tentative D call: TRBD2 (5 bases). This CDR3 is 17 amino acids long. Trimming took off 4 bases at V and 0 bases at J, with 17 bases between the two ends. In germline, CDR1 is MDHEN, CDR2 SYDVKM. CDR3 sequence reads: CASSSPLRADSTDTQYF. CDR3 coding DNA: TGTGCCAGCAGTTCCCCCCTGAGGGCAGATAGCACAGATACGCAGTATTTT. Full variable domain (missing parts from reference TRBV28 and TRBJ2-3): DVKVTQSSRYLVKRTGEKVFLECVQDMDHENMFWYRQDPGLGLRLIYFSYDVKMKEKGDIPEGYSVSREKKERFSLILESASTNQTSMYLCASSSPLRADSTDTQYFGPGTRLTVL.

The rearrangement joins TRBV7-6 to TRBJ1-4, with D possibly matching TRBD1 (6 bases). The CDR3 extends over 15 amino acids. V lost 1 base, J lost 4 bases, and 10 bases lay in between. Germline CDR1 is SGHVS and CDR2 is FNYEAQ. The CDR3 coding sequence is TGTGCCAGCAGCTTAGAGGCAGGGGTTAATGAAAAACTGTTTTTT. Protein product: CASSLEAGVNEKLFF.

This chain joins TRBV6-5 and TRBJ2-3; 10 bases are a match to TRBD2. The length of the CDR3 is 15 residues. V lost 7 bases, J lost 4 bases, and 8 bases stayed unmatched. Germline V gene data show CDR1 as MNHEY and CDR2 as SVGAGI. The CDR3 nucleotides read TGTGCCAGCACCCTAGCGGGAGCCGGGGCAGATACGCAGTATTTT. It yields the protein CASTLAGAGADTQYF.

The chain is built from TRBV6-5 and TRBJ2-1; TRBD1 matches 10 bases. V lost 6 bases to trimming and J lost 6 bases; unmatched junction nucleotides: 8. Germline lookup yields CDR1 MNHEY and CDR2 SVGAGI. The CDR3 runs to 15 residues. In nucleotides, the CDR3 is TGTGCCAGCAGCCCCGGACAGGGGGATGTCAATGAGCAGTTCTTC. Translation gives CASSPGQGDVNEQFF.